Below, 6 T cell receptor beta chains from the same sample are listed, as sequenced in a study of T-cell reconstitution after alpha-beta-depleted transplantation in children (dated by TCRdb to the mid-2010s). The library relied on PCR. The data were produced on an Illumina HiSeq 2500. To normalize quantification of the TCRbeta repertoire, the TCR libraries were built with molecular barcoding that relied on unique molecular identifiers. Using fastp at Q25 and MiXCR, TCRdb reprocessed the public reads and kept productive beta chains. Each CDR3 protein gets just one entry, which takes the most common genes and DNA from the rows behind it. In all, the sample holds about 500,000 distinct CDR3 sequences, and 30% to 35% of those were seen once. The ten largest clonotypes hold around 2.3% of the sample. Sequencing was performed on PBMCs from the stem cell graft donor, taken from the stem cell graft. The receptors shown here come from a human donor who donated a stem cell graft to a child with aplastic anemia.

This clonotype occurred a few times. J is TRBJ2-1 and V is TRBV20-1, with D maybe TRBD2 (6 bases). Per the germline V gene, CDR1 is DFQATT and CDR2 is SNEGSKA (reference sequence). The CDR3 totals 16 residues. Trimming stripped 5 bases from V and 0 bases from J, with 17 bases between. This CDR3 is CSARGERASSYNEQFF. The CDR3 DNA follows: TGCAGTGCTCGAGGGGAGCGGGCGAGCTCCTACAATGAGCAGTTCTTC.

This clonotype was seen only a few times. The genes are TRBV6-5 and TRBJ1-1, with D possibly TRBD1 on 5 matching bases. With 2 bases removed from V and 0 bases from J, the gap between germline ends came to 13 bases. Germline-derived CDR1 and CDR2 are MNHEY and SVGAGI. This CDR3 has 16 residues. CDR3 sequence (DNA): TGTGCCAGCAGTTACGGGGCGCGTCAGATGAACACTGAAGCTTTCTTT. Amino acid sequence: CASSYGARQMNTEAFF.

This sequence joins TRBV7-2 and TRBJ2-3, with 9 bases aligning to TRBD2. Germline V gene data show CDR1 as SGHTA and CDR2 as FQGNSA. This CDR3 is built from 15 residues. With V trimmed by 5 bases and J by 6 bases, 9 bases remained unmatched. CDR3 sequence: CASSPSLAGMDTQYF. The DNA of the CDR3 is TGTGCCAGCAGCCCAAGTCTAGCGGGAATGGATACGCAGTATTTT.

The gene calls are TRBV11-2 and TRBJ1-1; D unresolved. This CDR3 spans 13 amino acids. Germline CDR1 reads SGHAT; CDR2 reads FQNNGV. Trimming shortened V by 2 bases and J by 11 bases, and 15 bases separated the two germline ends. The CDR3 region has the DNA TGTGCCAGCAGCTTATATGGCAGCCGAGAGGCTTTCTTT. It translates to CASSLYGSREAFF.

This clonotype was picked up many times. The CDR3 region has the DNA TGTGCCAGCAGCAACCAGGGGTCCCGCACAGATACGCAGTATTTT. The encoded protein is CASSNQGSRTDTQYF. This rearrangement joins TRBV7-2 to TRBJ2-3; D may be TRBD1 (6 bases). The V and J ends lost 5 bases and 1 base respectively, with 13 bases between them. The CDR3 is 15 amino acids. The germline gives CDR1 SGHTA, CDR2 FQGNSA.

This clonotype was detected a few times. This chain connects TRBV19 to TRBJ2-3; possible D gene TRBD1, 5 bases. Germline assignment: CDR1 LNHDA and CDR2 SQIVND (reference sequence). CDR3 size: 14 residues. V was trimmed by 7 bases and J by 2 bases, leaving 13 bases between them. CDR3 residues: CASTPPRDTDTQYF. For the CDR3, the DNA is TGTGCCAGTACCCCCCCCAGGGACACAGATACGCAGTATTTT.